These 29 T cell receptor beta chains were all obtained from the same sample, sequenced in a study of Ad26.COV2.S vaccination and SARS-CoV-2 variants. Treatment denoted: over 15 received Ad26.COV2.S at low or high dose, single or two shots; about 5 received placebo; per-sample allocation not given. Specimens were obtained on day 63 following the first vaccine or placebo injection. Clones were sequenced by immunoSEQ multiplex PCR, and TCRdb holds only the in-frame ones, with some missing. The sample shows more than 300,000 clones, approximately 90% of them seen only once. The input for sequencing was peripheral blood, taken in a trial of Ad26.COV2.S vaccine versus placebo. The receptors were gathered from a person between 18 and 65 years old who received the Ad26.COV2.S COVID-19 vaccine or a placebo.

The gene calls are TRBV5-8 and TRBJ1-5; D is unresolved. The length of the CDR3 is 17 residues. Between the trimmed V and J ends, which lost 2 bases and 0 bases, there was a span of 15 bases. The germline gives CDR1 SGHTS, CDR2 YDEGEE. CDR3 nucleotides: TGTGCCAGCAGCTTCGTATTTCGTTCTGATAGCAATCAGCCCCAGCATTTT. As protein: CASSFVFRSDSNQPQHF. Variable domain in full (rest from reference TRBV5-8 and TRBJ1-5): EAGVTQSPTHLIKTRGQQATLRCSPISGHTSVYWYQQALGLGLQFLLWYDEGEERNRGNFPPRFSGRQFPNYSSELNVNALELEDSALYLCASSFVFRSDSNQPQHFGDGTRLSIL.

The chain employs TRBV19 and TRBJ2-1, with 8 positions matching TRBD1. The germline gives CDR1 LNHDA, CDR2 SQIVND (reference sequence). The ends lost 5 bases at V and 7 bases at J; junction bases unmatched: 13. This CDR3 comprises 16 residues. The CDR3 DNA reads TGTGCCAGTAGTCCGCGGTCAAGGACAGGGAAGAATGAGCAGTTCTTC. This translates into CASSPRSRTGKNEQFF.

This CDR3 reads CASSPFAGGPADTQYF. CDR3 nucleotide sequence: TGTGCCAGCAGCCCGTTTGCGGGAGGGCCAGCAGATACGCAGTATTTT. The V and J genes are TRBV7-9 and TRBJ2-3; 9 positions agree with TRBD2. Per germline, CDR1 SEHNR and CDR2 FQNEAQ (reference sequence). The CDR3 spans 16 residues. The V gene end was trimmed by 5 bases and the J gene end by 4 bases; junction bases not matched to a gene: 10.

This chain links TRBV4-3 with TRBJ2-1; 8 bases are a match to TRBD2. The germline gives CDR1 LGHNA, CDR2 YSLEER. CDR3 length: 15 amino acids. The J segment lost 9 bases and the V segment lost 0 bases, leaving 7 bases of the junction unmatched. The CDR3 region has the DNA TGCGCCAGCAGCCAAGAGGGTTTAGCGGGGACTGAGCAGTTCTTC. Protein: CASSQEGLAGTEQFF.

This sequence joins TRBV7-6 and TRBJ1-5, with D possibly TRBD1 on 6 matching bases. The CDR3 spans 15 residues. V dropped 2 bases and J dropped 4 bases, with 12 bases sitting between them. Germline V gives CDR1 SGHVS, CDR2 FNYEAQ. The CDR3 region is CASSLLAGANQPQHF. Here the CDR3 DNA reads TGTGCCAGCAGCTTATTAGCGGGGGCAAATCAGCCCCAGCATTTT.

V is TRBV28 and J is TRBJ1-1; 10 bases fit TRBD1. The CDR3 loop spans 21 amino acids. V lost 5 bases, J lost 0 bases, and 21 bases stayed unmatched. Looked up from germline, CDR1 is MDHEN and CDR2 is SYDVKM. Here the CDR3 reads CASSGLTGGRSGSFMNTEAFF. CDR3 sequence (DNA): TGTGCCAGCAGTGGGCTGACAGGGGGCAGGTCGGGGTCGTTCATGAACACTGAAGCTTTCTTT.

This chain uses TRBV4-1 with TRBJ2-7, with 7 bases aligning to TRBD1. The germline CDR1 and CDR2 sequences are MGHRA and YSYEKL. V shed 1 base, J shed 2 bases, and the junction held 8 bases outside the gene matches. The CDR3 is 16 residues long. The CDR3 DNA sequence: TGCGCCAGCAGCCAAGGGGACAGCCGAAAGCCCTACGAGCAGTACTTC. Its protein is CASSQGDSRKPYEQYF.

The J gene is TRBJ2-3, the V gene TRBV28, with a tentative D call TRBD2 (6 bases). Trimming removed 5 bases at V and 10 bases at J, with 13 bases between. The length of the CDR3 is 12 residues. Germline CDR1 is MDHEN and CDR2 is SYDVKM. This chain's CDR3 is CASSQGLKAQYF. As DNA, the CDR3 is TGTGCCAGCAGTCAGGGACTCAAAGCGCAGTATTTT.

This clone was seen only once. V is TRBV4-2 and J is TRBJ1-3; D is perhaps TRBD1 (5 bases). Trimming stripped 4 bases from V and 1 base from J, with 11 bases between. CDR1 is LGHNA and CDR2 is YNFKEQ in the germline V gene. This CDR3 spans 15 amino acids. For the CDR3, the DNA is TGTGCCAGCAGCCGAAGGGGAAGGTCTGGAAACACCATATATTTT. It yields the protein CASSRRGRSGNTIYF.

The V gene is TRBV4-3, the J gene TRBJ2-3, with TRBD2 identical over 11 bases. The V and J ends lost 2 bases and 8 bases, in that order; junction bases with no gene match: 9. The CDR3 is 16 residues long. The germline V gene encodes CDR1 LGHNA and CDR2 YSLEER. CDR3 nucleotide sequence: TGCGCCAGCAGCCAATCACTAGCGGGGGCCCTCCCTACGCAGTATTTT. As protein: CASSQSLAGALPTQYF.

The V and J genes are TRBV7-2 and TRBJ2-7; TRBD1 agrees at 7 bases. The CDR3 spans 15 residues. V lost 0 bases to trimming and J lost 2 bases; unmatched junction nucleotides: 4. CDR1 SGHTA and CDR2 FQGNSA come from the germline V gene. The CDR3 nucleotides read TGTGCCAGCAGCTTAGCGTGGCAGGGGGCCTACGAGCAGTACTTC. Amino acid sequence: CASSLAWQGAYEQYF.

The chain links TRBV5-5 to TRBJ2-3; 8 bases are a match to TRBD2. After removal of 4 bases from V and 4 bases from J, the junction contained 5 bases not matched to a gene. The CDR3 extends over 14 amino acids. Germline CDR1 reads SGHKS; CDR2 reads YYEKEE (reference sequence). The CDR3 nucleotides read TGTGCCAGCAGCAAAGCGGGAGATCCAGATACGCAGTATTTT. Its translation: CASSKAGDPDTQYF.

The chain uses TRBV6-5 and TRBJ1-5; D gene ambiguous. Germline assignment: CDR1 MNHEY and CDR2 SVGAGI. The length of the CDR3 is 14 residues. V dropped 4 bases and J dropped 4 bases, with 11 bases sitting between them. The CDR3 protein is CASSSAGSNQPQHF. DNA for the CDR3: TGTGCCAGCAGTTCTGCCGGCTCGAATCAGCCCCAGCATTTT.

CDR3 region: CASSPTFGWNTEAFF. CDR3 coding DNA: TGTGCCAGCAGCCCTACTTTTGGATGGAACACTGAAGCTTTCTTT. The chain links TRBV5-6 to TRBJ1-1; D remains unclear. This CDR3 has 15 residues. The V gene lost 4 bases and the J gene lost 1 base, with 14 bases spanning the gap. The germline V gene encodes CDR1 SGHDT and CDR2 YYEEEE.

The CDR3 here is CASSLTVANTEAFF. The CDR3 region has the DNA TGTGCCAGCTCACTTACGGTAGCCAACACTGAAGCTTTCTTT. The gene calls are TRBV18 and TRBJ1-1; D remains unclear. V shed 4 bases and J shed 2 bases, with 11 bases lying between them. The CDR3 is made up of 14 amino acids. The germline gives CDR1 KGHSH, CDR2 LQKENI.

The rearrangement links TRBV2 to TRBJ2-5; D gene ambiguous. The CDR3 totals 14 residues. Germline V lookup: CDR1 SNHLY, CDR2 FYNNEI. V gave up 2 bases and J gave up 6 bases, with 13 bases separating them. DNA for the CDR3: TGTGCCAGCAGTGAATTGGTAATGGCTAAGACCCAGTACTTC. This gives the protein CASSELVMAKTQYF.

The chain is built from TRBV3-1 (or the pseudogene TRBV3-2) and TRBJ2-5; 8 positions match TRBD2. From germline, CDR1 is LGHDT and CDR2 YNNKEL (reference sequence). V was clipped by 5 bases and J by 3 bases; unmatched bases: 11. CDR3 length: 16 amino acids. The DNA for the CDR3 is TGTGCCAGCAGCTCCCGGACTAGCCGATTAAAAGAGACCCAGTACTTC. Protein: CASSSRTSRLKETQYF.

V and J are TRBV11-2 and TRBJ1-4; TRBD1 agrees at 8 bases. Trimming took 5 bases from V and 0 from J; bases not matched to a gene: 11. This CDR3 is built from 18 residues. Looked up from germline, CDR1 is SGHAT and CDR2 is FQNNGV. CDR3 sequence (DNA): TGTGCCAGCAGCCCGCGACCAGGGGGCCCTTCAACTAATGAAAAACTGTTTTTT. This encodes CASSPRPGGPSTNEKLFF. Variable domain in full (rest from reference TRBV11-2 and TRBJ1-4): EAGVAQSPRYKIIEKRQSVAFWCNPISGHATLYWYQQILGQGPKLLIQFQNNGVVDDSQLPKDRFSAERLKGVDSTLKIQPAKLEDSAVYLCASSPRPGGPSTNEKLFFGSGTQLSVL.

The chain has TRBV7-9 and TRBJ2-5, with a possible D match to TRBD2 (5 bases). CDR1 and CDR2 (germline): SEHNR, FQNEAQ (reference sequence). This CDR3 is 17 amino acids long. V dropped 4 bases and J dropped 0 bases, with 18 bases sitting between them. CDR3 amino acids: CASSSLIGRWYQETQYF. CDR3 DNA sequence: TGTGCCAGCAGCTCGCTCATTGGGAGATGGTACCAAGAGACCCAGTACTTC.

The V gene is TRBV4-3, the J gene TRBJ2-3, with 10 bases aligning to TRBD2. CDR1 LGHNA and CDR2 YSLEER come from the germline V gene. V dropped 0 bases and J dropped 2; count of bases not matched to a gene: 8. The CDR3 is 18 residues long. The CDR3 here is CASSQDAPSGGYTDTQYF. CDR3 nucleotide sequence: TGCGCCAGCAGCCAAGATGCCCCTAGCGGGGGCTACACAGATACGCAGTATTTT.

Only one count was recorded for this clone. The chain employs TRBV19 and TRBJ1-3; 7 bases are shared with TRBD1. The germline V gene has CDR1 LNHDA and CDR2 SQIVND (reference sequence). The V segment lost 5 bases and the J segment 3 bases; nucleotides outside the gene matches: 13. The length of the CDR3 is 17 residues. CDR3 bases: TGTGCCAGTAGTTGGGGTCGGCAGGGGGTCGGTGGAAACACCATATATTTT. Translating it yields CASSWGRQGVGGNTIYF.

The rearrangement joins TRBV4-1 to TRBJ1-4; 9 bases line up with TRBD1. From germline, CDR1 is MGHRA and CDR2 YSYEKL. The CDR3 runs 16 residues. V lost 6 bases, J lost 5 bases, and 10 bases stayed unmatched. CDR3 loop: CASSQIAGTGNEKLFF. The CDR3, as DNA: TGCGCCAGCAGTCAGATTGCCGGGACAGGGAATGAAAAACTGTTTTTT.

The chain employs TRBV5-1 and TRBJ2-7, with 9 positions matching TRBD2. The CDR3 runs 15 residues. After removal of 3 bases from V and 0 bases from J, the junction contained 4 bases not matched to a gene. CDR1 and CDR2 (germline): SGHRS, YFSETQ. The CDR3 spells CASSSETSGSYEQYF. The DNA of the CDR3 is TGCGCCAGCAGCTCCGAGACTAGCGGCTCCTACGAGCAGTACTTC.

The chain joins TRBV19 to TRBJ1-5; D not certain. The V gene lost 5 bases and the J gene lost 9 bases, with 14 bases spanning the gap. This CDR3 region has 13 residues. Germline CDR1 LNHDA, CDR2 SQIVND (reference sequence). CDR3 loop: CASSVRKQLPQHF. The CDR3 DNA follows: TGTGCCAGTAGTGTCAGGAAACAGCTGCCCCAGCATTTT.

As DNA, the CDR3 is TGTGCCAGCAGCCAAGAATGGTCAGGAAGGGATGGCTACACCTTC. This gives the protein CASSQEWSGRDGYTF. V gene TRBV3-1 (or the pseudogene TRBV3-2) combines with J gene TRBJ1-2; D remains ambiguous. Germline CDR1 and CDR2: LGHDT and YNNKEL (reference sequence). Trimming shortened V by 0 bases and J by 6 bases, and 14 bases separated the two germline ends. The CDR3 is 15 amino acids.

The chain couples TRBV9 to TRBJ2-2; the D is unclear. The CDR3 loop spans 14 amino acids. Trimming removed 3 bases at V and 6 bases at J, with 12 bases between. Germline V gene lookup returns CDR1 SGDLS and CDR2 YYNGEE. The CDR3 spells CASSETTLPGELFF. CDR3 sequence (DNA): TGTGCCAGCAGCGAGACAACTCTTCCCGGGGAGCTGTTTTTT.

This chain links TRBV9 with TRBJ2-5; TRBD2 matches 8 bases. Losses at the gene ends were 4 bases for V and 2 bases for J; bases not matched to a gene: 7. This CDR3 spans 15 amino acids. CDR1 and CDR2 from the germline V gene are SGDLS and YYNGEE. The CDR3 spells CASSPSTSVQETQYF. The DNA of the CDR3 is TGTGCCAGCAGCCCCTCGACTAGCGTGCAAGAGACCCAGTACTTC.

This sequence joins TRBV29-1 and TRBJ2-7; possibly TRBD2 for D (6 bases). Trimming removed 5 bases from V and 0 bases from J, with 11 bases in between. CDR1 and CDR2 (germline): SQVTM, ANQGSEA. This CDR3 has 13 residues. The CDR3 loop reads CSVRDGSSYEQYF. Written as DNA, the CDR3 is TGCAGCGTTCGTGACGGGAGCTCCTACGAGCAGTACTTC.

The rearrangement joins TRBV6-2 or TRBV6-3 to TRBJ2-2, with TRBD1 identical over 8 bases. V dropped 0 bases and J dropped 6; count of bases not matched to a gene: 6. Per germline, CDR1 MNHEY and CDR2 SVGEGT. The CDR3 has 16 amino acids. The CDR3 region is CASSYSWQGAAGELFF. The CDR3 DNA follows: TGTGCCAGCAGTTACTCGTGGCAGGGGGCCGCCGGGGAGCTGTTTTTT.